This is a list of T cell receptor beta chains from one sample in a study of early T cells in non-severe SARS-CoV-2 infection. TCRdb used MiXCR to reprocess the 5' RACE reads, holding one entry per CDR3 protein. The profile shows more than 90,000 distinct CDR3 sequences, roughly 13% of them singletons. Sequencing was done on a sample of whole blood. The receptors originated from an adult who was a healthcare worker with PCR-confirmed SARS-CoV-2 infection or an uninfected control (not recorded which). Each CDR3 is given with its conserved first and last residue. The order of the fields is D gene, J gene, clone size, V gene, CDR3 protein, CDR3 DNA. A D gene is named only where the DNA matches it firmly. A clone size is listed for some rows: how often the clone was seen (once, few, many), or a class if it is expanded.

d_gene: .
j_gene: TRBJ2-2
abundance: few
v_gene: TRBV5-5
CDR3aa: CASSLEVWVLAGELFF
CDR3nt: TGTGCCAGCAGCTTGGAGGTTTGGGTATTGGCCGGGGAGCTGTTTTTT

d_gene: .
j_gene: TRBJ1-4
abundance: few
v_gene: TRBV4-3
CDR3aa: CASSQDPQGGEKLFF
CDR3nt: TGCGCCAGCAGCCAAGATCCGCAGGGTGGTGAAAAACTGTTTTTT

d_gene: .
j_gene: TRBJ2-7
abundance: many
v_gene: TRBV9
CDR3aa: CASSVGPRADSYEQYF
CDR3nt: TGTGCCAGCAGCGTAGGTCCCCGGGCAGACTCCTACGAGCAGTACTTC

d_gene: .
j_gene: TRBJ2-5
abundance: many
v_gene: TRBV29-1
CDR3aa: CSVGGETQYF
CDR3nt: TGCAGCGTTGGAGGGGAGACCCAGTACTTC

d_gene: TRBD1
j_gene: TRBJ2-3
abundance: few
v_gene: TRBV5-1
CDR3aa: CASNQPQGARDTQYF
CDR3nt: TGCGCCAGCAACCAGCCACAGGGGGCCAGAGATACGCAGTATTTT

d_gene: TRBD2
j_gene: TRBJ2-3
abundance: .
v_gene: TRBV4-1
CDR3aa: CASSQPLLAGGTDTQYF
CDR3nt: TGCGCCAGCAGCCAACCCCTACTAGCGGGGGGCACAGATACGCAGTATTTT

d_gene: .
j_gene: TRBJ1-1
abundance: .
v_gene: TRBV7-8
CDR3aa: CASSLIRGRDTEAFF
CDR3nt: TGTGCCAGCAGCTTAATAAGGGGACGGGACACTGAAGCTTTCTTT

d_gene: .
j_gene: TRBJ1-1
abundance: many
v_gene: TRBV6-5
CDR3aa: CASIGNTEAFF
CDR3nt: TGTGCCAGCATAGGGAACACTGAAGCTTTCTTT

d_gene: .
j_gene: TRBJ1-5
abundance: few
v_gene: TRBV10-3
CDR3aa: CAISESGRDSNQPQHF
CDR3nt: TGTGCCATCAGTGAGTCTGGCAGGGACAGCAATCAGCCCCAGCATTTT

d_gene: .
j_gene: TRBJ2-5
abundance: many
v_gene: TRBV6-2/TRBV6-3
CDR3aa: CASSAGNRETQYF
CDR3nt: TGTGCCAGCAGCGCGGGCAACAGGGAGACCCAGTACTTC

d_gene: TRBD1
j_gene: TRBJ1-1
abundance: few
v_gene: TRBV5-1
CDR3aa: CASGEPTGMAFF
CDR3nt: TGCGCCAGCGGGGAGCCGACAGGGATGGCTTTCTTT

d_gene: TRBD1
j_gene: TRBJ2-3
abundance: .
v_gene: TRBV12-3/TRBV12-4
CDR3aa: CASSSEGARDTQYF
CDR3nt: TGTGCCAGCAGTTCTGAGGGGGCAAGAGATACGCAGTATTTT

d_gene: .
j_gene: TRBJ1-1
abundance: many
v_gene: TRBV2
CDR3aa: CASSELLGGTEAFF
CDR3nt: TGTGCCAGCAGTGAACTCCTGGGGGGGACTGAAGCTTTCTTT

d_gene: TRBD1
j_gene: TRBJ1-4
abundance: many
v_gene: TRBV2
CDR3aa: CASSEGTGDEKLFF
CDR3nt: TGTGCCAGCAGTGAAGGGACAGGGGATGAAAAACTGTTTTTT

d_gene: TRBD1
j_gene: TRBJ1-1
abundance: .
v_gene: TRBV7-6
CDR3aa: CASSRRTGRGNTEAFF
CDR3nt: TGTGCCAGCAGCCGAAGGACAGGGCGGGGGAACACTGAAGCTTTCTTT

d_gene: TRBD2
j_gene: TRBJ2-7
abundance: many
v_gene: TRBV7-2
CDR3aa: CASSLESGVNEQYF
CDR3nt: TGTGCCAGCAGCTTAGAGAGCGGGGTCAACGAGCAGTACTTC

d_gene: TRBD2
j_gene: TRBJ2-6
abundance: few
v_gene: TRBV2
CDR3aa: CASSYGGGYVLTF
CDR3nt: TGTGCCAGCAGTTACGGCGGGGGGTACGTCCTGACTTTC

d_gene: .
j_gene: TRBJ2-6
abundance: .
v_gene: TRBV7-9
CDR3aa: CASSSTGTYLSGANVLTF
CDR3nt: TGTGCCAGCAGCTCTACCGGGACCTATCTATCTGGGGCCAACGTCCTGACTTTC

d_gene: .
j_gene: TRBJ1-2
abundance: few
v_gene: TRBV29-1
CDR3aa: CSVESPDRYGYTF
CDR3nt: TGCAGCGTTGAATCCCCCGATAGATATGGCTACACCTTC

d_gene: TRBD1
j_gene: TRBJ2-7
abundance: many
v_gene: TRBV18
CDR3aa: CASSPGTGGSYEQYF
CDR3nt: TGTGCCAGCTCACCAGGGACAGGGGGATCCTACGAGCAGTACTTC

d_gene: .
j_gene: TRBJ1-5
abundance: .
v_gene: TRBV6-2/TRBV6-3
CDR3aa: CASSYSWSGSNQPQHF
CDR3nt: TGTGCCAGCAGTTACTCTTGGTCGGGGAGCAATCAGCCCCAGCATTTT

d_gene: TRBD1
j_gene: TRBJ2-1
abundance: many
v_gene: TRBV20-1
CDR3aa: CSAPGQGDNEQFF
CDR3nt: TGCAGTGCTCCTGGACAGGGTGACAATGAGCAGTTCTTC

d_gene: TRBD2
j_gene: TRBJ2-6
abundance: many
v_gene: TRBV20-1
CDR3aa: CSATGLAGGQVSGANVLTF
CDR3nt: TGCAGTGCCACCGGACTAGCGGGGGGGCAGGTATCTGGGGCCAACGTCCTGACTTTC

d_gene: TRBD1
j_gene: TRBJ2-7
abundance: few
v_gene: TRBV9
CDR3aa: CASAKDRGPEQYF
CDR3nt: TGTGCCAGCGCTAAAGACAGGGGGCCCGAGCAGTACTTC

d_gene: .
j_gene: TRBJ2-5
abundance: many
v_gene: TRBV6-1
CDR3aa: CASSEGWAVETQYF
CDR3nt: TGTGCCAGCAGTGAAGGGTGGGCAGTAGAGACCCAGTACTTC